The 23 T cell receptor beta chains given below trace back to one sample, sequenced in a study of CD8+CD57+ T cells in acquired aplastic anemia (dated by TCRdb to the late 2010s). Study-wide conclusions, independent of this receptor: In patients, diversity was lower in CD8+CD57+ cells than in the total CD4+ and CD8+ cell pools.

Patients chosen for sequencing had shown expansion of CD8+CD57+ cells by flow cytometry. The data were produced on an Illumina HiSeq 2000. Genomic DNA served as template for TCR beta VDJ combination and CDR3 sequence profiling. TCRdb ran its own pipeline on the public reads, namely fastp trimming at Q25 and MiXCR clone calling, and kept in-frame beta chains. CDR3 protein sequences are deduplicated, and each keeps its most common genes and DNA. The sample data list roughly 17,000 distinct CDR3 sequences, and roughly 37% of these were observed just once. 80% to 90% of the sample belongs to the ten largest clones. The antigens these receptors bind are not known. Sequencing used CD8+CD57+ T cells sorted from PBMCs. The cell subset or site label here, explained by the study, means: bead-enriched CD8+CD57+ effector memory T cells from SAA patients. The receptor set was obtained from a human donor with aplastic anemia.

J is TRBJ2-7 and V is TRBV5-1; D ambiguous. The germline V gene has CDR1 SGHRS and CDR2 YFSETQ. This CDR3 spans 16 amino acids. The V and J ends lost 0 bases and 3 bases respectively, with 16 bases between them. In DNA, the CDR3 is TGCGCCAGCAGCTTGGATCTGTCCGCACGCAGCTACGAGCAGTACTTC. Encoded protein: CASSLDLSARSYEQYF.

This chain joins TRBV15 and TRBJ2-1; a weak D match, TRBD2 (8 bases). This CDR3 region has 18 residues. Trimming took off 3 bases at V and 4 bases at J, with 22 bases between the two ends. Looked up from germline, CDR1 is LNHNV and CDR2 is YYDKDF (reference sequence). CDR3: CATSSTEGAGGSYNEQFF. In DNA form, the CDR3 reads TGTGCCACCAGCAGCACCGAGGGGGCGGGGGGTTCATACAATGAGCAGTTCTTC.

The rearrangement joins TRBV7-2 to TRBJ1-5, with TRBD1 as a possible D gene (6 bases). This CDR3 has 14 amino acids. V shed 3 bases and J shed 7 bases, with 13 bases lying between them. Germline values: CDR1 SGHTA, CDR2 FQGNSA. The CDR3 nucleotides read TGTGCCAGCAGCTTGGGGATGGGGGGCCAGCCCCAGCATTTT. Translation: CASSLGMGGQPQHF.

The V gene is TRBV5-4, the J gene TRBJ1-2; no firm D call. This CDR3 contains 14 residues. CDR1 and CDR2 (germline): SGHNT, YYREEE (reference sequence). Trimming cost V 6 bases and J 1 base, with 13 bases left between them. Here the CDR3 reads CASTPSEGNYGYTF. CDR3 DNA: TGTGCCAGCACCCCCTCGGAGGGTAACTATGGCTACACCTTC. Full variable domain (remainder filled in from reference TRBV5-4 and TRBJ1-2): ETGVTQSPTHLIKTRGQQVTLRCSSQSGHNTVSWYQQALGQGPQFIFQYYREEENGRGNFPPRFSGLQFPNYSSELNVNALELDDSALYLCASTPSEGNYGYTFGSGTRLTVV.

This sequence joins TRBV5-1 and TRBJ1-1; D is unresolved. Trimming removed 1 base at V and 2 bases at J, with 6 bases between. Per the germline V gene, CDR1 is SGHRS and CDR2 is YFSETQ. The CDR3 consists of 13 residues. The CDR3 protein is CASSLFGNTEAFF. The DNA for the CDR3 is TGCGCCAGCAGCTTGTTCGGAAACACTGAAGCTTTCTTT.

In the case of this clonotype: This may arise from a read error, as a much more abundant clone is one base away. This likely comes from a read error, as the CDR3 has no conserved phenylalanine or tryptophan at its end. V gene TRBV25-1 combines with J gene TRBJ2-7, with a tentative D call TRBD1 (6 bases). The CDR3 spans 15 residues. Germline CDR1 reads MGHDK; CDR2 reads SYGVNS. V gave up 3 bases and J gave up 0 bases, with 12 bases separating them. The CDR3 DNA follows: TGTGCCAGCAGTGATGGCAGGGGATCCTCCTACGAGCAGTACCTC. This sequence encodes CASSDGRGSSYEQYL.

J is TRBJ2-7 and V is TRBV15, with 10 bases identical to TRBD1. The CDR3 consists of 18 residues. With 2 bases clipped from V and 2 bases from J, the junction kept 12 bases outside the gene matches. Germline V gene lookup returns CDR1 LNHNV and CDR2 YYDKDF (reference sequence). The CDR3 region has the DNA TGTGCCACCAGCAGACCATCTCCGGGACAGGGGTTGGCCTACGAGCAGTACTTC. Translated: CATSRPSPGQGLAYEQYF.

The chain combines TRBV7-6 with TRBJ2-7, with D possibly called TRBD1 or TRBD2 (5 bases each). Deletions cut 1 base from V and 0 bases from J, with 13 bases between. This CDR3 region has 16 residues. Germline V CDR1 and CDR2: SGHVS, FNYEAQ. The CDR3 sequence: CASSLEGRGSSYEQYF. In DNA, the CDR3 is TGTGCCAGCAGCTTAGAGGGTCGGGGCAGCTCCTACGAGCAGTACTTC.

This clonotype was observed many times. The J gene is TRBJ1-5, the V gene TRBV3-1; TRBD1 is a possible D gene (5 bases). Per germline, CDR1 LGHDT and CDR2 YNNKEL (reference sequence). The V gene lost 0 bases and the J gene lost 6 bases, with 12 bases spanning the gap. This CDR3 contains 15 residues. The CDR3 DNA sequence: TGTGCCAGCAGCCAAGATTGGGGGGAGGGTCAGCCCCAGCATTTT. Its protein product is CASSQDWGEGQPQHF.

This clonotype occurred a few times. V usage is TRBV5-6 and J usage is TRBJ2-7, with no clear D. The CDR3 consists of 14 residues. Trimming removed 1 base from V and 4 bases from J, with 12 bases in between. Per germline, CDR1 SGHDT and CDR2 YYEEEE. CDR3 sequence reads: CASSLLVRSYEQYF. CDR3 DNA sequence: TGTGCCAGCAGCTTGTTGGTTCGGAGTTACGAGCAGTACTTC.

This clonotype was observed at least ten times. Germline and junction disagree at one end, which may indicate a read error. The chain employs TRBV7-7 and TRBJ1-3; 10 nucleotides line up with TRBD1. This CDR3 region has 15 residues. Looked up from germline, CDR1 is SSHAT and CDR2 is FNYEAQ (reference sequence). Written as DNA, the CDR3 is TGTGCTAGCAGCGTAGACAGGGGGCCTGGAAACACCATATATTTT. The encoded protein is CASSVDRGPGNTIYF.

The V gene is TRBV5-4, the J gene TRBJ2-7, with TRBD1 matching 7 bases. Germline lookup yields CDR1 SGHNT and CDR2 YYREEE (reference sequence). The ends lost 2 bases at V and 2 bases at J; junction bases unmatched: 7. This CDR3 contains 15 residues. The CDR3 nucleotides read TGTGCCAGCAGCTTCTTACAGGGGATGGCCTACGAGCAGTACTTC. It translates to CASSFLQGMAYEQYF.

The chain couples TRBV5-6 to TRBJ1-1; the D is unclear. CDR3 length: 14 residues. Germline-derived CDR1 and CDR2 are SGHDT and YYEEEE. V was trimmed by 3 bases and J by 1 base, leaving 10 bases between them. This CDR3 reads CASSYTLRNTEAFF. The CDR3 nucleotides are TGTGCCAGCAGCTATACTCTGCGGAACACTGAAGCTTTCTTT.

In regard to this clonotype: A much larger clonotype is one base distant, so this may be a read error. V and J are TRBV25-1 and TRBJ2-7; D possibly uses TRBD1 or TRBD2 (6 bases each). This CDR3 is built from 15 residues. CDR1 is MGHDK and CDR2 is SYGVNS in the germline V gene. This chain's CDR3 is CASSDGGPNPYERYF. The CDR3 region has the DNA TGTGCCAGCAGTGACGGGGGCCCGAACCCCTACGAGCGGTACTTC.

As for this clonotype: At one end the junction does not follow the germline gene, possibly because of a read error. The V call is TRBV7-8, the J call TRBJ2-5, with 12 bases matching TRBD1. The germline V gene encodes CDR1 SGHVS and CDR2 FQNEAQ. The CDR3 is made up of 13 amino acids. The CDR3 here is CASSPRGQGAGGF. The CDR3 DNA reads TGTGCCAGCAGCCCTAGGGGACAGGGGGCGGGAGGCTTC. The entire variable domain, with the rest obtained from reference TRBV7-8 and TRBJ2-5, is as follows: GAGVSQSPRYKVAKRGQDVALRCDPISGHVSLFWYQQALGQGPEFLTYFQNEAQLDKSGLPSDRFFAERPEGSVSTLKIQRTQQEDSAVYLCASSPRGQGAGGFGPGTRLLVL.

With regard to this clonotype: This could be a read error, since a much larger clone is one nucleotide away. The chain recombines TRBV5-1 with TRBJ1-1; TRBD1 is a possible D gene (6 bases). CDR3 size: 15 residues. Germline lookup yields CDR1 SGHRS and CDR2 YFSETQ. The CDR3 loop is CASGLAGGGGTEAFF. The CDR3 DNA follows: TGCGCCAGCGGCTTGGCCGGGGGCGGGGGCACTGAAGCTTTCTTT.

This clonotype was detected many times. The chain couples TRBV25-1 to TRBJ2-1; D is perhaps TRBD1 or TRBD2 (5 bases each). The germline CDR1 and CDR2 sequences are MGHDK and SYGVNS. This CDR3 has 13 residues. V gave up 6 bases and J gave up 7 bases, with 13 bases separating them. The CDR3 loop is CASSKRDPNEQFF. The CDR3 nucleotides are TGTGCCAGCAGCAAACGGGACCCAAATGAGCAGTTCTTC. Using reference TRBV25-1 and TRBJ2-1 for the parts outside the CDR3, the full variable domain is EADIYQTPRYLVIGTGKKITLECSQTMGHDKMYWYQQDPGMELHLIHYSYGVNSTEKGDLSSESTVSRIRTEHFPLTLESARPSHTSQYLCASSKRDPNEQFFGPGTRLTVL.

Of note for this clonotype: A clone one base away is much larger, so this may be a read error. The CDR3 loop reads CASSQGSVEQYF. CDR3 nucleotides: TGTGCCAGCAGCCAAGGTTCCGTGGAGCAGTACTTC. The chain combines TRBV7-8 with TRBJ2-7; D is unresolved. The V gene lost 5 bases and the J gene lost 7 bases, with 12 bases spanning the gap. This CDR3 is built from 12 residues. Germline V gene data show CDR1 as SGHVS and CDR2 as FQNEAQ.

The CDR3 sequence: CASSFRQGTSSGEQYF. For the CDR3, the DNA is TGCGCCAGCAGCTTTCGTCAGGGGACCTCCTCGGGCGAGCAGTACTTC. This sequence joins TRBV4-1 and TRBJ2-7; D might be TRBD1 (6 bases). V dropped 5 bases and J dropped 6 bases, with 23 bases sitting between them. CDR1 MGHRA and CDR2 YSYEKL come from the germline V gene. This CDR3 has 16 residues.

The chain employs TRBV29-1 and TRBJ2-7; 8 bases fit TRBD1. V shed 0 bases and J 1 base; nucleotides not matched to a gene: 5. Germline V gene sequence: CDR1 SQVTM, CDR2 ANQGSEA. The CDR3 spans 15 residues. This CDR3 reads CSVEDNRGTSYEQYF. CDR3 coding DNA: TGCAGCGTTGAAGACAACAGGGGGACGTCCTACGAGCAGTACTTC.

The chain has TRBV15 and TRBJ2-7; the match to TRBD1 covers 10 bases. CDR1 and CDR2 (germline): LNHNV, YYDKDF (reference sequence). The CDR3 is made up of 16 amino acids. V trimming: 3 bases; J trimming: 3 bases; junction bases outside the gene matches: 8. This CDR3 is CATSSSTGTGDYEQYF. Written as DNA, the CDR3 is TGTGCCACCAGCAGTTCTACCGGGACAGGGGACTACGAGCAGTACTTC.

The rearrangement links TRBV2 to TRBJ1-3; TRBD1 matches 10 bases. V gave up 11 bases and J gave up 2 bases; unmatched junction bases: 6. Per the germline V gene, CDR1 is SNHLY and CDR2 is FYNNEI. CDR3 length: 14 residues. The CDR3 is CAGGTGETGNTIYF. CDR3 bases: TGTGCCGGAGGGACAGGGGAAACTGGAAACACCATATATTTT.

The sample holds a few counts of this clonotype. This chain joins TRBV7-6 and TRBJ2-7; TRBD2 aligns across 9 bases. V shed 3 bases, J shed 2 bases, and the junction held 5 bases outside the gene matches. Germline lookup yields CDR1 SGHVS and CDR2 FNYEAQ. The CDR3 contains 15 residues. The CDR3 bases are TGTGCCAGCAGCTTCGGGACTAGCAGTACCTACGAGCAGTACTTC. Protein sequence: CASSFGTSSTYEQYF.